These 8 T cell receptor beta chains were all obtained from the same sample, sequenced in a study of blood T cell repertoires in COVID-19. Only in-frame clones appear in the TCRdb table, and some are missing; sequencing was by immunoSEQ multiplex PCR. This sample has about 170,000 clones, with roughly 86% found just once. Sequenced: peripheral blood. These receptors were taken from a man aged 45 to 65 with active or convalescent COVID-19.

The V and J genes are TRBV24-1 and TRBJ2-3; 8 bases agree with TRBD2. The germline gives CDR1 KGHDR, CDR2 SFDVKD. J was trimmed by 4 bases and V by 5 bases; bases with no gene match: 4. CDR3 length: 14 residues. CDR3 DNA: TGTGCCACCAGTGCGGGGGGGCTGTCAGATACGCAGTATTTT. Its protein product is CATSAGGLSDTQYF.

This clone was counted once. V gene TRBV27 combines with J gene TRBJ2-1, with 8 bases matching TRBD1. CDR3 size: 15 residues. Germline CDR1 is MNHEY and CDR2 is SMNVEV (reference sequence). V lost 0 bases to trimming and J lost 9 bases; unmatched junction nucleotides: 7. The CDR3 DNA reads TGTGCCAGCAGTTTATCTCCGGGACAGGTGACTGAGCAGTTCTTC. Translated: CASSLSPGQVTEQFF.

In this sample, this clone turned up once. CDR3 bases: TGCGCCAGCAGCTTGGTGGGACAGCAAGAGACCCAGTACTTC. Translated: CASSLVGQQETQYF. This chain joins TRBV5-1 and TRBJ2-5; 7 nucleotides agree with TRBD1. The CDR3 consists of 14 residues. Per germline, CDR1 SGHRS and CDR2 YFSETQ. Trimming at V came to 0 bases and at J to 2 bases, leaving 1 base not matched to a gene.

CDR3 sequence reads: CASSLADTEQFF. The CDR3 bases are TGTGCCAGCAGCTTAGCTGACACTGAGCAGTTCTTC. V gene TRBV11-3 combines with J gene TRBJ2-1; no reliable D call. This CDR3 spans 12 amino acids. CDR1 is SGHNT, CDR2 YENEEA, per germline. Trimming cost V 1 base and J 9 bases, with 7 bases left between them.

CDR3 region: CASSPRSGIHNEQFF. CDR3 sequence (DNA): TGTGCCAGCAGCCCCCGGAGCGGGATTCACAATGAGCAGTTCTTC. V gene TRBV7-9 combines with J gene TRBJ2-1; 7 positions match TRBD2. This CDR3 is built from 15 residues. V was clipped by 5 bases and J by 5 bases; unmatched bases: 9. Germline values: CDR1 SEHNR, CDR2 FQNEAQ (reference sequence).

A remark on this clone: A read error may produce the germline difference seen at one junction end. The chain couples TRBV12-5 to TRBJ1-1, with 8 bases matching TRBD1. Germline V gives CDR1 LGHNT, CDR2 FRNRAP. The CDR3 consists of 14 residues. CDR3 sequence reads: CASVLGTGNTEAFF. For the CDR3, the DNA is TGTGCTAGTGTTTTGGGGACAGGCAACACTGAAGCTTTCTTT.

CDR3 residues: CASSQVRSSYNEQFF. CDR3 DNA sequence: TGTGCCAGCAGCCAAGTCCGGAGCTCCTACAATGAGCAGTTCTTC. This sequence joins TRBV3-1 (or the pseudogene TRBV3-2) and TRBJ2-1; D call uncertain. Germline V lookup: CDR1 LGHDT, CDR2 YNNKEL (reference sequence). The CDR3 length is 15 residues. The V end lost 1 base, the J end lost 0 bases, and 7 bases lay between the germline ends.

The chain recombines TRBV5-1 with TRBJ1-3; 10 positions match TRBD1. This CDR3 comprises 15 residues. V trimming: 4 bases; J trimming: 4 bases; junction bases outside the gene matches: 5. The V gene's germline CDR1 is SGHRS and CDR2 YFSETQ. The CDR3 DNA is TGCGCCAGCAGCCCGACAGGGGGCTCGGGAAACACCATATATTTT. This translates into CASSPTGGSGNTIYF.